Here is one TCR beta chain with its context. The antigen is not known. These data come from a study of T cell responses to AZD1222 COVID-19 vaccine. Study results and caveats: Baseline seropositivity occurred in only a handful of AZD1222 recipients. All repertoire sampling was performed exclusively after the peak T cell response.

The protocol was immunoSEQ multiplex PCR, while the TCRdb copy is restricted to in-frame clones and leaves out a portion. This sample has roughly 120,000 clones, with roughly four fifths found just once. Germline lookup yields CDR1 LGHNA and CDR2 YSLEER. The trim removed 1 base at V and 7 bases at J, leaving 5 bases unmatched. The CDR3 length is 15 residues. The sequences come from peripheral blood, collected on day 0 of AZD1222 vaccination. V gene TRBV4-3 combines with J gene TRBJ2-2, with 8 bases matching TRBD1. The sequence came from an adult in good health. The CDR3 sequence: CASSQADRAGGELFF. Here the CDR3 DNA reads TGCGCCAGCAGCCAAGCGGACAGGGCGGGCGGGGAGCTGTTTTTT.